Listed here are 5 T cell receptor beta chains from one sample, sequenced in a study of read filtering for tumor transcriptome and immune sequencing. Molecular barcoded adaptors covering alpha/delta and beta/gamma chains were used on about 0.4 ug RNA. TCRdb analysed the reads with MiXCR anew, one entry per CDR3 protein. The sample shows some 40,000 distinct CDR3 sequences, roughly 15% of them seen only once. Sequencing was performed on a population of CD138-negative cells sorted from bone marrow. The receptors originated from a donor aged 40 or older with multiple myeloma.

In its sample, this clonotype was seen many times. The V and J genes are TRBV27 and TRBJ2-2, with D unresolved. The CDR3 is made up of 12 amino acids. Trimming stripped 5 bases from V and 4 bases from J, with 5 bases between. Germline-derived CDR1 and CDR2 are MNHEY and SMNVEV (reference sequence). CDR3 sequence (DNA): TGTGCCAGCAGTGCCCTCACCGGGGAGCTGTTTTTT. It specifies CASSALTGELFF.

This clonotype has just one count. The gene calls are TRBV12-3 or TRBV12-4 and TRBJ2-1; unclear D gene. The V end was cut by 7 bases, the J end by 9 bases, with 16 bases between. The CDR3 is 13 residues long. This CDR3 is CASNPSFPGEQFF. CDR3 DNA sequence: TGTGCCAGCAACCCGAGCTTCCCCGGTGAGCAGTTCTTC.

At least ten counts were recorded for this clonotype. The V call is TRBV11-2, the J call TRBJ2-5; 8 nucleotides match TRBD1. J gave up 3 bases and V 3 bases, and 12 bases lay outside the gene matches. CDR1 is SGHAT, CDR2 FQNNGV, per germline. This CDR3 has 17 residues. This CDR3 is CASSFPIGTGVKETQYF. The CDR3 region has the DNA TGTGCCAGCAGCTTCCCGATCGGGACAGGAGTAAAAGAGACCCAGTACTTC.

This clonotype was found many times. The CDR3 spells CASSIRGVGEKLFF. The CDR3 DNA reads as TGTGCCAGCAGCATAAGGGGAGTTGGGGAAAAACTGTTTTTT. V gene TRBV7-9 combines with J gene TRBJ1-4; D might be TRBD1 (5 bases). V lost 5 bases, J lost 8 bases, and 15 bases lay in between. The CDR3 is made up of 14 amino acids. CDR1 and CDR2 (germline): SEHNR, FQNEAQ (reference sequence).

The chain recombines TRBV29-1 with TRBJ2-5; the D gene is possibly TRBD1 (6 bases). With 3 bases removed from V and 0 bases from J, the gap between germline ends came to 11 bases. CDR1 SQVTM and CDR2 ANQGSEA come from the germline V gene. The CDR3 extends over 14 amino acids. Here the CDR3 reads CSVDQGQYQETQYF. DNA of the CDR3: TGCAGCGTTGACCAGGGGCAGTACCAAGAGACCCAGTACTTC.